This TCR beta chain appears in the sequencing data of a study of early T cells in non-severe SARS-CoV-2 infection. The V end lost 3 bases, the J end lost 12 bases, and 13 bases lay between the germline ends. This CDR3 is 12 amino acids long. The V gene's germline CDR1 is KGHDR and CDR2 SFDVKD. TCRdb reprocessed the 5' RACE reads with MiXCR, giving one entry per CDR3 protein. The sample holds fewer than 40,000 distinct CDR3 sequences, roughly 5.7% seen once. This clonotype was counted many times. The rearrangement joins TRBV24-1 to TRBJ1-1; D not resolved. This TCR derives from an adult who was a healthcare worker with PCR-confirmed SARS-CoV-2 infection or an uninfected control (not recorded which). Input material: whole blood. The CDR3, as DNA: TGTGCCACCAGTGATCCAGCGAAGAAAACTTTCTTT. This encodes CATSDPAKKTFF.